These T cell receptor beta chains were read from a single sample in a study of blood T cell repertoires in COVID-19. Some clones are missing from TCRdb's copy, which holds only in-frame ones; the method was immunoSEQ multiplex PCR. The data contain under 250,000 clones, roughly 88% of them singletons. The sample comprised peripheral blood. The receptors stem from a middle-aged man with COVID-19, enrolled during active disease. Both conserved end residues are part of each CDR3. The D gene is left open where the match is weak. Clone size is shown for a subset of rows, as once, few, many or a class of expanded clone.

j_call: TRBJ2-3; clone_size: .; v_call: TRBV6-2/TRBV6-3; d_call: .; cdr3_aa: CASSFDPKTSTDTQYF; cdr3_nt: TGTGCCAGCAGTTTTGATCCTAAAACTAGCACAGATACGCAGTATTTT
j_call: TRBJ1-1; clone_size: once; v_call: TRBV18; d_call: .; cdr3_aa: CASSPFLASGLGYTEAFF; cdr3_nt: TGTGCCAGCTCACCTTTTCTCGCCAGCGGCCTGGGCTACACTGAAGCTTTCTTT
j_call: TRBJ1-2; clone_size: .; v_call: TRBV6-1; d_call: .; cdr3_aa: CASSSAGEGSYTF; cdr3_nt: TGTGCCAGCAGTTCCGCCGGGGAGGGCAGCTACACCTTC
j_call: TRBJ2-5; clone_size: .; v_call: TRBV5-6; d_call: .; cdr3_aa: CASSGRQVQETQYF; cdr3_nt: TGTGCCAGCAGCGGAAGACAGGTCCAAGAGACCCAGTACTTC
j_call: TRBJ1-2; clone_size: .; v_call: TRBV5-1; d_call: .; cdr3_aa: CASSLMGAGGGYTF; cdr3_nt: TGCGCCAGCAGCTTGATGGGGGCAGGTGGTGGCTACACCTTC
j_call: TRBJ1-4; clone_size: .; v_call: TRBV18; d_call: .; cdr3_aa: CASSPQQATFNEKLFF; cdr3_nt: TGTGCCAGCTCACCACAACAAGCGACGTTTAATGAAAAACTGTTTTTT
j_call: TRBJ1-5; clone_size: .; v_call: TRBV27; d_call: .; cdr3_aa: CASSSGGFGYQPQHF; cdr3_nt: TGTGCCAGCAGTTCTGGCGGCTTTGGATATCAGCCCCAGCATTTT
j_call: TRBJ1-1; clone_size: .; v_call: TRBV6-5; d_call: TRBD1; cdr3_aa: CASSSTRQGLNEAFF; cdr3_nt: TGTGCCAGCAGTTCAACTAGACAGGGGTTGAATGAAGCTTTCTTT
j_call: TRBJ1-4; clone_size: .; v_call: TRBV11-2; d_call: .; cdr3_aa: CASSLALRATNEKLFF; cdr3_nt: TGTGCCAGCAGCTTGGCTCTCAGGGCGACTAATGAAAAACTGTTTTTT
j_call: TRBJ2-5; clone_size: once; v_call: TRBV20-1; d_call: TRBD2; cdr3_aa: CSASGLGRAPEAQYF; cdr3_nt: TGCAGTGCTAGTGGACTCGGGAGGGCCCCAGAGGCCCAGTACTTC
j_call: TRBJ2-7; clone_size: .; v_call: TRBV5-1; d_call: TRBD1; cdr3_aa: CASSPSGQTYEQYF; cdr3_nt: TGCGCCAGCAGCCCATCGGGACAGACCTACGAGCAGTACTTC
j_call: TRBJ2-7; clone_size: .; v_call: TRBV10-2; d_call: TRBD2; cdr3_aa: CASSESTPGGLQYF; cdr3_nt: TGCGCCAGCAGTGAGTCGACCCCGGGGGGACTGCAGTACTTC
j_call: TRBJ2-7; clone_size: .; v_call: TRBV27; d_call: .; cdr3_aa: CASSLSSGLGEQYF; cdr3_nt: TGTGCCAGCAGTTTATCGTCGGGACTCGGCGAGCAGTACTTC
j_call: TRBJ2-2; clone_size: few; v_call: TRBV4-1; d_call: .; cdr3_aa: CASSQVPGAGELFF; cdr3_nt: TGCGCCAGCAGCCAAGTTCCAGGGGCCGGGGAGCTGTTTTTT
j_call: TRBJ1-5; clone_size: .; v_call: TRBV6-2/TRBV6-3; d_call: .; cdr3_aa: CASSYGQLEQPQHF; cdr3_nt: TGTGCCAGCAGTTATGGACAGTTGGAACAGCCCCAGCATTTT
j_call: TRBJ2-1; clone_size: .; v_call: TRBV7-2; d_call: .; cdr3_aa: CASSFFGSDSYNEQFF; cdr3_nt: TGTGCCAGCAGCTTCTTCGGGAGCGACTCCTACAATGAGCAGTTCTTC
j_call: TRBJ2-7; clone_size: .; v_call: TRBV12-3/TRBV12-4; d_call: TRBD2; cdr3_aa: CASSSYPGGEQYF; cdr3_nt: TGTGCCAGCAGTTCCTACCCCGGGGGGGAGCAGTACTTC
j_call: TRBJ1-6; clone_size: .; v_call: TRBV29-1; d_call: TRBD1; cdr3_aa: CSAGQGPKPSPLHF; cdr3_nt: TGCAGCGCCGGACAGGGGCCGAAGCCTTCACCCCTCCACTTT
j_call: TRBJ1-2; clone_size: many; v_call: TRBV6-4; d_call: .; cdr3_aa: CASSVEQGGNYGYTF; cdr3_nt: TGTGCCAGCAGTGTTGAACAGGGAGGGAACTATGGCTACACCTTC
j_call: TRBJ1-6; clone_size: .; v_call: TRBV3-1/TRBV3-2; d_call: .; cdr3_aa: CASSGDSPLHF; cdr3_nt: TGTGCCAGCTCCGGGGATTCACCCCTCCACTTT
j_call: TRBJ2-5; clone_size: few; v_call: TRBV11-1; d_call: TRBD1; cdr3_aa: CASSFADRGLGETQYF; cdr3_nt: TGTGCCAGCAGCTTTGCGGACAGGGGGCTTGGGGAGACCCAGTACTTC
j_call: TRBJ1-1; clone_size: .; v_call: TRBV28; d_call: .; cdr3_aa: CASSLESTEAFF; cdr3_nt: TGTGCCAGCAGTTTAGAGAGCACTGAAGCTTTCTTT
j_call: TRBJ1-1; clone_size: once; v_call: TRBV19; d_call: .; cdr3_aa: CASSQGFMNTEAFF; cdr3_nt: TGTGCCAGTAGTCAGGGTTTCATGAACACTGAAGCTTTCTTT
j_call: TRBJ2-7; clone_size: .; v_call: TRBV27; d_call: TRBD2; cdr3_aa: CASSLTSGSGYEQYF; cdr3_nt: TGTGCCAGCAGTTTAACCAGCGGGAGTGGATACGAGCAGTACTTC
j_call: TRBJ1-4; clone_size: .; v_call: TRBV28; d_call: TRBD1; cdr3_aa: CAIRGQINEKLFF; cdr3_nt: TGTGCCATCAGGGGACAGATTAATGAAAAACTGTTTTTT
j_call: TRBJ2-2; clone_size: .; v_call: TRBV7-6; d_call: TRBD1; cdr3_aa: CASSTTGVIDTGELFF; cdr3_nt: TGTGCCAGCAGCACGACAGGGGTAATAGACACCGGGGAGCTGTTTTTT